This passage covers 24 T cell receptor beta chains from one sample sequenced in a study of blood T cell repertoires in COVID-19. Sequencing used immunoSEQ multiplex PCR; TCRdb keeps in-frame clones, though not all of them. The sample comprises 250,000 to 300,000 clones, around 91% of which are singletons, and around 2.3% rests with the top ten. The specimen was peripheral blood. The receptors were sampled from a woman aged 55-75 years with COVID-19, enrolled during active disease.

The chain recombines TRBV5-1 with TRBJ2-1, with 7 bases lining up with TRBD1. This CDR3 has 14 residues. CDR1 and CDR2 from the germline V gene are SGHRS and YFSETQ. With 5 bases clipped from V and 9 bases from J, the junction kept 11 bases outside the gene matches. The CDR3 is CASRPDGTAAEQFF. The DNA for the CDR3 is TGCGCCAGCAGGCCGGACGGGACAGCCGCTGAGCAGTTCTTC.

This chain uses TRBV19 with TRBJ2-1; 7 bases are a match to TRBD1. The CDR3 has 15 residues. The V gene's germline CDR1 is LNHDA and CDR2 SQIVND (reference sequence). The trim removed 1 base at V and 2 bases at J, leaving 2 bases unmatched. DNA of the CDR3: TGTGCCAGTAGTATAGTGGGGACAGCCTACAATGAGCAGTTCTTC. Its translation is CASSIVGTAYNEQFF.

The chain uses TRBV6-4 and TRBJ1-5; D is unclear. This CDR3 has 17 residues. V gave up 0 bases and J gave up 5 bases, with 17 bases separating them. Germline V CDR1 and CDR2: MRHNA, SNTAGT. The CDR3 sequence is CASSDSRGLTTDQPQHF. The CDR3 DNA reads TGTGCCAGCAGTGACTCTCGTGGGCTCACCACGGATCAGCCCCAGCATTTT.

J is TRBJ2-2 and V is TRBV19; no firm D call. Germline CDR1 is LNHDA and CDR2 is SQIVND (reference sequence). The CDR3 has 13 amino acids. With 3 bases removed from V and 4 bases from J, the gap between germline ends came to 6 bases. CDR3 DNA: TGTGCCAGTAGTATTGCGGCCACCGGGGAGCTGTTTTTT. It yields the protein CASSIAATGELFF.

This chain joins TRBV19 and TRBJ2-2, with TRBD2 matching 7 bases. CDR1 is LNHDA and CDR2 is SQIVND in the germline V gene (reference sequence). The CDR3 runs 13 residues. V shed 4 bases and J 7 bases; nucleotides not matched to a gene: 3. This CDR3 is CASSTPGGGELFF. In nucleotides, the CDR3 is TGTGCCAGTAGTACCCCGGGGGGCGGGGAGCTGTTTTTT. Combining the CDR3 with reference TRBV19 and TRBJ2-2 gives the whole variable domain DGGITQSPKYLFRKEGQNVTLSCEQNLNHDAMYWYRQDPGQGLRLIYYSQIVNDFQKGDIAEGYSVSREKKESFPLTVTSAQKNPTAFYLCASSTPGGGELFFGEGSRLTVL.

V and J are TRBV15 and TRBJ1-5; 10 bases fit TRBD1. This CDR3 is 15 amino acids long. Germline CDR1 is LNHNV and CDR2 is YYDKDF (reference sequence). Unmatched junction bases numbered 2, after V lost 3 bases and J lost 3 bases. CDR3 nucleotide sequence: TGTGCCACCAGCAGGACAGGGGGCTACAATCAGCCCCAGCATTTT. Its protein product is CATSRTGGYNQPQHF.

This chain connects TRBV2 to TRBJ2-2; D gene ambiguous. Looked up from germline, CDR1 is SNHLY and CDR2 is FYNNEI. The CDR3 is made up of 16 amino acids. V was cut by 7 bases and J by 2 bases, with 17 bases left in between. CDR3 loop: CASTLNSPLNTGELFF. Here the CDR3 DNA reads TGTGCCAGCACCCTCAACTCCCCTCTCAACACCGGGGAGCTGTTTTTT.

This clone appeared a single time. V is TRBV27 and J is TRBJ1-3, with D perhaps TRBD1 (5 bases). Trimming left V 6 bases short and J 0 bases short, with 15 bases between. Germline V gives CDR1 MNHEY, CDR2 SMNVEV (reference sequence). The CDR3 contains 16 residues. CDR3 nucleotides: TGTGCCAGCAGCTGGGGGGAACCTAGCTCTGGAAACACCATATATTTT. This encodes CASSWGEPSSGNTIYF.

J is TRBJ1-1 and V is TRBV9; D not certain. Germline lookup yields CDR1 SGDLS and CDR2 YYNGEE. Trimming shortened V by 0 bases and J by 1 base, and 4 bases separated the two germline ends. This CDR3 contains 13 residues. The CDR3 nucleotides are TGTGCCAGCAGCGTAGAGAGGAACACTGAAGCTTTCTTT. Translation: CASSVERNTEAFF.

The J gene is TRBJ2-1, the V gene TRBV20-1; D not resolved. The CDR3 sequence is 11 residues long. Per the germline V gene, CDR1 is DFQATT and CDR2 is SNEGSKA (reference sequence). V was trimmed by 5 bases and J by 10 bases, leaving 12 bases between them. The chain's CDR3 is CSAFRLGEQFF. CDR3 coding DNA: TGCAGTGCTTTCAGACTCGGGGAGCAGTTCTTC.

This clone was detected only once. In the same sample, other DNA sequences code for this CDR3. The rearrangement links TRBV27 to TRBJ2-3; TRBD2 matches at 13 bases. Germline V gene lookup returns CDR1 MNHEY and CDR2 SMNVEV (reference sequence). The CDR3 has 16 amino acids. V lost 4 bases and J lost 1; bases outside the gene matches: 2. The CDR3 here is CASSSGLAGGTDTQYF. In DNA, the CDR3 is TGTGCCAGCAGTTCCGGACTAGCGGGGGGCACAGATACGCAGTATTTT.

The J gene is TRBJ2-7, the V gene TRBV9; D gene ambiguous. The CDR3 loop spans 15 amino acids. CDR1 and CDR2 from the germline V gene are SGDLS and YYNGEE. Trimming stripped 0 bases from V and 2 bases from J, with 12 bases between. The CDR3 bases are TGTGCCAGCAGCGTAGGCCCCGGTACCGCCTACGAGCAGTACTTC. Amino acids: CASSVGPGTAYEQYF.

J is TRBJ1-3 and V is TRBV7-2, with unresolved D. Looked up from germline, CDR1 is SGHTA and CDR2 is FQGNSA. V dropped 4 bases and J dropped 4 bases, with 14 bases sitting between them. There are 15 residues in the CDR3. CDR3 nucleotide sequence: TGTGCCAGCAGCTCCCGGGGAGCCCGGGGAAACACCATATATTTT. It specifies CASSSRGARGNTIYF.

The V and J genes are TRBV7-2 and TRBJ1-1; TRBD1 matches at 8 bases. The CDR3 covers 15 residues. V was clipped by 5 bases and J by 0 bases; unmatched bases: 5. Germline V gene data show CDR1 as SGHTA and CDR2 as FQGNSA. For the CDR3, the DNA is TGTGCCAGCAGCCCCACGACAGGGGTGAACACTGAAGCTTTCTTT. It is translated as CASSPTTGVNTEAFF.

CDR3 coding DNA: TGTGCCTGGACCATACGCAGGACACACCCATCTGGCTACACCTTC. Protein product: CAWTIRRTHPSGYTF. This chain connects TRBV30 to TRBJ1-2, with TRBD1 as a possible D gene (5 bases). V lost 4 bases to trimming and J lost 7 bases, with 22 bases between them. This CDR3 is built from 15 residues. Looked up from germline, CDR1 is GTSNPN and CDR2 is SVGIG (reference sequence).

V gene TRBV3-1 (or the pseudogene TRBV3-2) combines with J gene TRBJ1-4, with D unresolved. This CDR3 comprises 13 residues. CDR1 is LGHDT and CDR2 is YNNKEL in the germline V gene (reference sequence). The V end lost 3 bases, the J end lost 7 bases, and 9 bases lay between the germline ends. CDR3 region: CASSHINGEKLFF. Here the CDR3 DNA reads TGTGCCAGCAGCCATATAAACGGTGAAAAACTGTTTTTT.

This sequence joins TRBV7-3 and TRBJ1-5; perhaps TRBD1 as D (6 bases). Germline V gives CDR1 SGHTA, CDR2 FQGTGA. V shed 3 bases and J shed 5 bases, with 8 bases lying between them. The CDR3 sequence is 13 residues long. The DNA for the CDR3 is TGTGCCAGCAGCTTGGACAGATATCAGCCCCAGCATTTT. Translated: CASSLDRYQPQHF.

This chain joins TRBV27 and TRBJ2-7, with 7 bases fitting TRBD1. V trimming: 1 base; J trimming: 2 bases; junction bases outside the gene matches: 2. In germline, CDR1 is MNHEY, CDR2 SMNVEV (reference sequence). CDR3 length equals 14 residues. The CDR3 DNA reads TGTGCCAGCAGTTTATTCGGGACAGCCTACGAGCAGTACTTC. It is translated as CASSLFGTAYEQYF.

J is TRBJ2-1 and V is TRBV6-6; 8 bases match TRBD1. Trimming took 7 bases from V and 0 from J; bases not matched to a gene: 5. Germline V lookup: CDR1 MNHNY, CDR2 SVGAGI (reference sequence). The length of the CDR3 is 15 residues. In DNA, the CDR3 is TGTGCCAGCAACTCACAGGGGGTCTCCTACAATGAGCAGTTCTTC. It specifies CASNSQGVSYNEQFF.

This clone was seen a handful of times. The chain combines TRBV13 with TRBJ2-2; weak D call: TRBD1 (5 bases). V dropped 2 bases and J dropped 0 bases, with 22 bases sitting between them. Per the germline V gene, CDR1 is PRHDT and CDR2 is FYEKMQ (reference sequence). CDR3 length: 20 amino acids. In nucleotides, the CDR3 is TGTGCCAGCAGCTTATGGCGTTCGGTGGACACGAGCTCGAACACCGGGGAGCTGTTTTTT. Protein product: CASSLWRSVDTSSNTGELFF.

This rearrangement joins TRBV6-5 to TRBJ1-1; the match to TRBD1 covers 7 bases. The CDR3 sequence is 15 residues long. The V and J ends lost 0 bases and 4 bases, in that order; junction bases with no gene match: 5. Germline loops: CDR1 MNHEY, CDR2 SVGAGI. CDR3 nucleotides: TGTGCCAGCAGTTACTCACAAAAGGGGGCCACTGAAGCTTTCTTT. It codes for CASSYSQKGATEAFF.

The V gene is TRBV21-1, the J gene TRBJ2-1; TRBD1, the D gene given by the table, was not confirmed from the DNA. TRBV21-1 is shown as a pseudogene. This CDR3 region has 15 residues. CDR3 loop: CASSKLGVIRAEQFF. The CDR3 nucleotides are TGTGCCAGCAGCAAACTAGGGGTAATTCGGGCCGAGCAGTTCTTC.

This clone has just one count. The rearrangement uses TRBV6-2 or TRBV6-3 and TRBJ1-2; TRBD1 matches at 10 bases. The germline V gene encodes CDR1 MNHEY and CDR2 SVGEGT. CDR3 size: 16 residues. V trimming: 0 bases; J trimming: 10 bases; junction bases outside the gene matches: 11. CDR3 coding DNA: TGTGCCAGCAGTTACTCTCCGGGACAGGGGTATAGTGACTACACCTTC. It is translated as CASSYSPGQGYSDYTF.

The chain combines TRBV7-2 with TRBJ1-3, with 7 bases lining up with TRBD1. The CDR3 loop spans 15 amino acids. CDR1 and CDR2 from the germline V gene are SGHTA and FQGNSA. V dropped 5 bases and J dropped 2; count of bases not matched to a gene: 6. This chain's CDR3 is CASSPGTVAGNTIYF. The CDR3 DNA reads TGTGCCAGCAGCCCAGGGACAGTAGCTGGAAACACCATATATTTT.